Shown below are 17 T cell receptor beta chains from a single sample sequenced in a study of STAT3 mutations in large granular lymphocyte leukemia. Study results and caveats: At least one immunodominant TCR beta clonotype appeared in every T-cell large granular lymphocyte leukemia patient.

Their antigen targets remain unknown. The repertoire was sequenced with immunoSEQ multiplex PCR; TCRdb's copy has only in-frame clones and lacks some. Of about 42,000 clones listed, about 81% are singletons. The sample consisted of PBMCs. The receptor source for this set is a human donor with T large granular lymphocyte leukemia. Some clones in this sample may be carry-over from other donors' samples.

To note about this clone: At one boundary the junction diverges from the germline segment, which might be a read error. V usage is TRBV6-5 and J usage is TRBJ2-5; D not certain. The germline gives CDR1 MNHEY, CDR2 SVGAGI. The CDR3 runs 11 residues. This CDR3 reads CTSRSQETQYF. DNA of the CDR3: TGTACCAGCCGCTCCCAAGAGACCCAGTACTTC.

This clone was seen only once. This rearrangement joins TRBV9 to TRBJ2-1; 9 bases fit TRBD2. The germline CDR1 and CDR2 sequences are SGDLS and YYNGEE. Trimming removed 0 bases from V and 8 bases from J; junction bases left unmatched: 3. This CDR3 has 14 residues. CDR3 sequence (DNA): TGTGCCAGCAGCGTAGGCGGGGGGGCCGATGAGCAGTTCTTC. This sequence encodes CASSVGGGADEQFF.

CDR3 in amino acids: CASSPWTGYEQYV. DNA for the CDR3: TGTGCCAGCAGTCCGTGGACAGGGTACGAGCAGTACGTC. This sequence joins TRBV27 and TRBJ2-7; TRBD1 matches 8 bases. Germline CDR1 is MNHEY and CDR2 is SMNVEV (reference sequence). This CDR3 spans 13 amino acids. V lost 5 bases, J lost 4 bases, and 4 bases stayed unmatched.

The chain couples TRBV18 to TRBJ1-4, with D unresolved. Per germline, CDR1 KGHSH and CDR2 LQKENI. This CDR3 has 15 residues. V gave up 1 base and J gave up 0 bases, with 6 bases separating them. CDR3 coding DNA: TGTGCCAGCTCACCACGCGTTACAACTAATGAAAAACTGTTTTTT. This codes for CASSPRVTTNEKLFF.

The chain carries TRBV7-9 and TRBJ2-6; unclear D gene. CDR1 and CDR2 (germline): SEHNR, FQNEAQ (reference sequence). CDR3 length: 15 amino acids. Deletions cut 2 bases from V and 0 bases from J, with 5 bases between. This CDR3 reads CASSLTSSGANVLTF. CDR3 DNA: TGTGCCAGCAGCTTAACAAGCTCTGGGGCCAACGTCCTGACTTTC.

The chain uses TRBV4-3 and TRBJ2-4; D unresolved. The CDR3 is 20 residues long. Trimming removed 0 bases from V and 0 bases from J, with 21 bases in between. Germline CDR1 and CDR2: LGHNA and YSLEER. In DNA, the CDR3 is TGCGCCAGCAGCCAAGATCTCGGCAGGCTCCAGCCATTAGCCAAAAACATTCAGTACTTC. Its protein is CASSQDLGRLQPLAKNIQYF.

V is TRBV11-1 and J is TRBJ1-1; D gene ambiguous. The V end lost 2 bases, the J end lost 2 bases, and 3 bases lay between the germline ends. Germline lookup yields CDR1 SGHAT and CDR2 FQDESV (reference sequence). There are 12 residues in the CDR3. CDR3 sequence: CASSLSNTEAFF. The CDR3 DNA reads as TGTGCCAGCAGCTTAAGTAACACTGAAGCTTTCTTT.

Here the CDR3 DNA reads TGTGCCAGCAGTCAGGGCCGGGGTGAAAAACTGTTTTTT. Residues: CASSQGRGEKLFF. This chain links TRBV6-6 with TRBJ1-4, with a possible D match to TRBD1 (5 bases). Germline V CDR1 and CDR2: MNHNY, SVGAGI (reference sequence). This CDR3 has 13 amino acids. V lost 5 bases and J lost 7, with 11 bases in between.

This sequence joins TRBV5-1 and TRBJ2-1; D gene uncertain. V was pared by 2 bases and J by 0 bases, with 9 bases between. CDR1 SGHRS and CDR2 YFSETQ come from the germline V gene. The CDR3 is 15 amino acids. The CDR3 sequence is CASSFGRDSYNEQFF. In DNA form, the CDR3 reads TGCGCCAGCAGCTTCGGGCGAGACTCCTACAATGAGCAGTTCTTC. The full variable domain, completed using reference TRBV5-1 and TRBJ2-1, is KAGVTQTPRYLIKTRGQQVTLSCSPISGHRSVSWYQQTPGQGLQFLFEYFSETQRNKGNFPGRFSGRQFSNSRSEMNVSTLELGDSALYLCASSFGRDSYNEQFFGPGTRLTVL.

This chain connects TRBV30 to TRBJ1-2, with D possibly matching TRBD1 (5 bases). The CDR3 loop spans 14 amino acids. Trimming removed 1 base at V and 6 bases at J, with 15 bases between. Germline CDR1 is GTSNPN and CDR2 is SVGIG (reference sequence). In DNA form, the CDR3 reads TGTGCCTGGAGTGGGGTCGGGGCAGGCGATGGCTACACCTTC. Translation: CAWSGVGAGDGYTF.

This clone came up a few times. This rearrangement joins TRBV5-1 to TRBJ2-7; D gene unclear. Trimming pared 5 bases from V and 5 bases from J, leaving 17 bases between. This CDR3 contains 14 residues. Germline CDR1 SGHRS, CDR2 YFSETQ. This CDR3 reads CASRADRASDEQYF. The CDR3 DNA follows: TGCGCCAGCAGGGCAGACCGCGCTTCGGACGAGCAGTACTTC.

This clone occurred a few times. The V and J genes are TRBV29-1 and TRBJ1-2; D is uncertain. The V and J ends lost 4 bases and 1 base respectively, with 7 bases between them. This CDR3 is built from 12 residues. Germline-derived CDR1 and CDR2 are SQVTM and ANQGSEA. The CDR3 bases are TGCAGCGTTGGGCTAAATAACTATGGCTACACCTTC. Its translation: CSVGLNNYGYTF.

J is TRBJ2-3 and V is TRBV14; 12 positions agree with TRBD2. The V and J ends lost 3 bases and 2 bases, in that order; junction bases with no gene match: 3. The CDR3 has 16 residues. CDR1 is SGHDN and CDR2 is FVKESK in the germline V gene. Here the CDR3 reads CASSQTSGGYTDTQYF. CDR3 DNA sequence: TGTGCCAGCAGCCAGACTAGCGGGGGATACACAGATACGCAGTATTTT.

V usage is TRBV18 and J usage is TRBJ2-7; D might be TRBD1 (5 bases). Trimming removed 3 bases at V and 0 bases at J, with 9 bases between. The CDR3 is 14 residues long. Germline V gene sequence: CDR1 KGHSH, CDR2 LQKENI. The CDR3 DNA follows: TGTGCCAGCTCACCCCAGGGCCTCTCCTACGAGCAGTACTTC. Amino acid sequence: CASSPQGLSYEQYF.

This clone has more than one count but fewer than ten. J is TRBJ1-1 and V is TRBV19; D is uncertain. Trimming left V 5 bases short and J 1 base short, with 17 bases between. This CDR3 spans 16 amino acids. Germline values: CDR1 LNHDA, CDR2 SQIVND (reference sequence). In DNA form, the CDR3 reads TGTGCCAGTAGTCCCCTGGAGACGGGCCGGAACACTGAAGCTTTCTTT. It encodes CASSPLETGRNTEAFF.

This sequence joins TRBV29-1 and TRBJ1-1; D gene unclear. In germline, CDR1 is SQVTM, CDR2 ANQGSEA. Trimming removed 0 bases at V and 8 bases at J, with 10 bases between. CDR3 size: 12 residues. The CDR3 sequence: CSVEDLASEAFF. The CDR3 coding sequence is TGCAGCGTTGAAGATTTGGCCTCCGAAGCTTTCTTT.

The J gene is TRBJ2-1, the V gene TRBV5-1; 10 bases match TRBD2. The junction had 8 bases not matched to a gene; V was cut back by 4 bases and J by 7 bases. The V gene's germline CDR1 is SGHRS and CDR2 YFSETQ. The CDR3 extends over 15 amino acids. The CDR3 protein is CASSALAGPGNEQFF. In nucleotides, the CDR3 is TGCGCCAGCAGCGCACTAGCGGGGCCGGGGAATGAGCAGTTCTTC.